This T cell receptor (beta chain) was obtained from a study of T cell responses to AZD1222 COVID-19 vaccine. Overall study findings and caveats: Spike-wide coverage was observed for vaccine-associated CD4 TCRs, with dominant responses at 160-218 and 743-854.

As for this clone: Its antigen remains unidentified.

The CDR3 loop spans 16 amino acids. The V gene's germline CDR1 is SGHRS and CDR2 YFSETQ. V lost 0 bases, J lost 2 bases, and 14 bases lay in between. The data were produced by immunoSEQ multiplex PCR, yet TCRdb's version contains in-frame clones alone and is incomplete. The sample includes just under 90,000 clones, around 89% of them seen just once. The clonotype was recovered from an adult who received the AZD1222 COVID-19 vaccine. This sample comprised peripheral blood, obtained 28 days after the second AZD1222 dose. The chain recombines TRBV5-1 with TRBJ1-1, with D hard to call. The CDR3 loop reads CASSLETAKLNTEAFF. As DNA, the CDR3 is TGCGCCAGCAGCTTGGAAACAGCCAAACTAAACACTGAAGCTTTCTTT.